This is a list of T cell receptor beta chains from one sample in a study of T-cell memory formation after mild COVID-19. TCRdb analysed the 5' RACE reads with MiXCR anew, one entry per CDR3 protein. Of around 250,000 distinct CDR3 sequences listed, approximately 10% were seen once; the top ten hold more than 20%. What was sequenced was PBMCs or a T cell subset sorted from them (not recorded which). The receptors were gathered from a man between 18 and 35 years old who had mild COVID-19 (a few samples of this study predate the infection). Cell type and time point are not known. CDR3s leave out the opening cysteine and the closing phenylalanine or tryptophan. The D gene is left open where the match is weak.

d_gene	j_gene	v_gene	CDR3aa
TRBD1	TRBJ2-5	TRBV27	ASSLRQGDQETQY
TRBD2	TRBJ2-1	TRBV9	ASSGLAGLTYNEQF
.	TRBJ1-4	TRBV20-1	SARDNLNEKLF
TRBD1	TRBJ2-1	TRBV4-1	ASSERDRGFNEQF
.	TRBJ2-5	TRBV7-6	ASSLDPLGGETQY
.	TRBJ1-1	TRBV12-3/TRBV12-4	ASSPRGDGAEAF
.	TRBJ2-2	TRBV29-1	SVRDRLITGELF
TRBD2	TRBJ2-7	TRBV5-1	ASSVRLAGGVEQY
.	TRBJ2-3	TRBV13	ASSYLGGAADTQY
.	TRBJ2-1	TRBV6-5	ASSAQGPYNEQF
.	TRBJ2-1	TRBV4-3	ASSQDGDEQF
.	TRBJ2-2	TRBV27	ASSLPTGELF
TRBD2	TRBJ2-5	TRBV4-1	ASSPEAGVETQY